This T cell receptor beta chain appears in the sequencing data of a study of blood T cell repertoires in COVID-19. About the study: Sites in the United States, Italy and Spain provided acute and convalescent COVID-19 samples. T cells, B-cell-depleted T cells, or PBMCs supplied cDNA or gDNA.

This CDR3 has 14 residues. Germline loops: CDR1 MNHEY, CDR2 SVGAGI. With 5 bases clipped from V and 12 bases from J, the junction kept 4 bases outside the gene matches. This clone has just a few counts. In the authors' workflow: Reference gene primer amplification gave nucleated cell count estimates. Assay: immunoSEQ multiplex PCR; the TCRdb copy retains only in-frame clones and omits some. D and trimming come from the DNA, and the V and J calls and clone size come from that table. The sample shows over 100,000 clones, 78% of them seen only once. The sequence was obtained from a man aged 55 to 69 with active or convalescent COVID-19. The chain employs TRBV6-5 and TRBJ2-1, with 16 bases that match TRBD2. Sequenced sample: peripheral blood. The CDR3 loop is CASSKGLAGGWQFF. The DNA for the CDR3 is TGTGCCAGCAGTAAGGGACTAGCGGGAGGGTGGCAGTTCTTC.